The clone carrying this T cell receptor (beta chain) was counted a single time. Naive CD8 isolation took CD45RO-negative cells positively selected for CCR7 and excluded terminally differentiated effector memory CD45RA+ cells. This sample is drawn from a study of shared clonotypes between healthy human individuals. The assay was immunoSEQ multiplex PCR, and TCRdb's table has in-frame clones only and misses some. Among under 1 million clones, approximately 97% were seen once, and the ten largest hold approximately 0.2%. The CDR3 has 15 amino acids. V lost 0 bases to trimming and J lost 7 bases; unmatched junction nucleotides: 7. The germline V gene encodes CDR1 SEHNR and CDR2 FQNEAQ (reference sequence).

The rearrangement joins TRBV7-9 to TRBJ1-1, with 8 bases matching TRBD1. The sequenced sample consisted of naive CD8+ T cells sorted from blood. The sequence came from a man between 25 and 39 years old in good health. CDR3 region: CASSLAQGAQLEAFF. CDR3 coding DNA: TGTGCCAGCAGCTTAGCCCAGGGGGCACAACTTGAAGCTTTCTTT.